The T cell receptor beta chain under discussion was sequenced for a study of response to subunit inactivated influenza vaccine. This CDR3 comprises 14 residues. The ends lost 5 bases at V and 5 bases at J; junction bases unmatched: 7. From germline, CDR1 is SEHNR and CDR2 FQNEAQ (reference sequence). Study-level points and caveats: It was suggested by the authors that few new T cells are recruited by each seasonal influenza vaccination.

Worth noting for this clonotype: Its specificity is not known.

TCRdb ran MiXCR on the RT-PCR reads and lists one entry per CDR3 protein. The sample records under 850,000 distinct CDR3 sequences, around 20% being singletons. This TCR was recovered from a middle-aged man who received an inactivated influenza vaccine. V usage is TRBV7-9 and J usage is TRBJ2-7; 9 bases are shared with TRBD1. This specimen consisted of PBMCs from blood, obtained roughly 5 days after vaccination. CDR3 loop: CASSRGTGFNEQYF. The CDR3 bases are TGTGCCAGCAGCCGCGGGACAGGGTTCAACGAGCAGTACTTC.